Listed here are 6 T cell receptor beta chains from one sample, sequenced in a study of T cells in Graves' hyperthyroidism and ophthalmopathy. Amplified TCR beta CDR3 regions derived from RNA transcripts. The HTBI primer set was used in a first-round RT-PCR of the TCR CDR3. Using its own MiXCR run on the multiplex PCR reads, TCRdb lists one record per CDR3 protein. The data hold some 440,000 distinct CDR3 sequences, with around 14% observed a single time. The sequencing input was blood. These receptors all stem from a woman between 18 and 30 years old with Graves' hyperthyroidism.

Here the CDR3 reads CAISESGEETQYF. CDR3 nucleotides: TGTGCCATCAGTGAGTCGGGGGAAGAGACCCAGTACTTC. This sequence joins TRBV10-3 and TRBJ2-5, with D perhaps being TRBD1 or TRBD2 (5 bases each). Germline CDR1 is ENHRY and CDR2 is SYGVKD. This CDR3 contains 13 residues. V gave up 0 bases and J gave up 3 bases, with 5 bases separating them.

At least ten counts were recorded for this clonotype. This chain uses TRBV2 with TRBJ2-2, with 9 positions matching TRBD2. The CDR3 is 16 amino acids. CDR1 is SNHLY, CDR2 FYNNEI, per germline. V lost 7 bases, J lost 4 bases, and 10 bases stayed unmatched. The CDR3 region has the DNA TGTGCCAGCACTTACCCTAGCGGGAAGGGCACCGGGGAGCTGTTTTTT. Translating it yields CASTYPSGKGTGELFF. Variable domain in full (rest from reference TRBV2 and TRBJ2-2): EPEVTQTPSHQVTQMGQEVILRCVPISNHLYFYWYRQILGQKVEFLVSFYNNEISEKSEIFDDQFSVERPDGSNFTLKIRSTKLEDSAMYFCASTYPSGKGTGELFFGEGSRLTVL.

This clonotype turned up a few times. The rearrangement links TRBV6-2 or TRBV6-3 to TRBJ2-1; 7 bases fit TRBD2. V lost 8 bases to trimming and J lost 7 bases; unmatched junction nucleotides: 8. Germline V CDR1 and CDR2: MNHEY, SVGEGT. The CDR3 is 13 residues long. The CDR3 spells CASGRALQNEQFF. CDR3 DNA: TGTGCCAGCGGGAGGGCCCTTCAAAATGAGCAGTTCTTC.

In this sample, this clonotype turned up many times. The J gene is TRBJ2-2, the V gene TRBV20-1; 9 bases align to TRBD1. The CDR3 loop spans 17 amino acids. V lost 4 bases to trimming and J lost 5 bases; unmatched junction nucleotides: 14. Germline CDR1 and CDR2: DFQATT and SNEGSKA (reference sequence). CDR3 in amino acids: CSATTYPGQGRTGELFF. CDR3 nucleotide sequence: TGCAGTGCTACAACGTATCCGGGACAGGGCCGGACCGGGGAGCTGTTTTTT.

The chain employs TRBV11-3 and TRBJ2-1; perhaps TRBD2 as D (6 bases). Per germline, CDR1 SGHNT and CDR2 YENEEA. V shed 5 bases and J shed 5 bases, with 19 bases lying between them. This CDR3 has 16 amino acids. The chain's CDR3 is CASSRLGGWRNNEQFF. The DNA for the CDR3 is TGTGCCAGCAGCCGCCTTGGGGGGTGGCGGAACAATGAGCAGTTCTTC.

This clonotype was seen ten or more times. The gene calls are TRBV3-2 and TRBJ1-1. TRBV3-2 represents a pseudogene. The CDR3 spans 13 residues. The CDR3 DNA reads TGTGCCAGCAGCCAAGATCGGGAGGGGGGGGCTTTCTTT. Protein: CASSQDREGGAFF.